A single sample gave rise to the 13 T cell receptor beta chains below, sequenced in a study of tumor-infiltrating lymphocytes in primary liver carcinoma. Co-extraction of both nucleic acids (RNA and DNA) used roughly 20-34 mg of unsorted bulk tissue. Starting material of 450 to 500 ng total RNA yielded TCR beta cDNA via a constant-region primer. Three-round nested multiplex PCR performed with slightly modified ARM-PCR produced the TCR beta libraries. Use of TRBV1-TRBV30 forward primers with a C-beta reverse primer characterized the first two PCR rounds, which lasted nine to eleven cycles each. MiXCR, run by TCRdb on the multiplex PCR reads, gives a single entry per CDR3 protein. This table has about 44,000 distinct CDR3 sequences, roughly 80% appearing once. Sequenced material: tumor-adjacent normal liver tissue. These receptors were obtained from a woman aged 30 to 39 with primary liver carcinoma and hepatitis B virus infection.

With respect to this clonotype: The CDR3 ends on some other residue instead of the conserved phenylalanine or tryptophan, so this is likely a read error. The CDR3 sequence: CSVVHSMNTEAFL. CDR3 DNA: TGCAGCGTTGTACACAGCATGAACACTGAGGCTTTCTTA. The V gene is TRBV29-1, the J gene TRBJ1-1; D ambiguous. The CDR3 contains 13 residues. Germline-derived CDR1 and CDR2 are SQVTM and ANQGSEA.

This clonotype is a singleton in its sample. A much bigger clone sits one base away, suggesting this may be a read error. The chain links TRBV7-3 to TRBJ2-7; 8 bases agree with TRBD1. CDR3 length: 13 residues. CDR1 and CDR2 from the germline V gene are SGHTA and FQGTGA. The CDR3 spells CDSSFAGGGEQYF. DNA for the CDR3: TGTGACAGCAGCTTCGCAGGGGGCGGAGAGCAGTACTTC.

As regards this clonotype: One end of the junction is discordant with germline, which a read error may explain. The gene calls are TRBV5-4 and TRBJ2-1; D might be TRBD2 (6 bases). Per germline, CDR1 SGHNT and CDR2 YYREEE (reference sequence). This CDR3 region has 17 residues. CDR3 in DNA: TGTACCAGCAGCCGGAAAAACGCGGGGACCTCCTACAATGAGCAGTTCTTC. It yields the protein CTSSRKNAGTSYNEQFF.

In this sample, this clonotype turned up a few times. V usage is TRBV28 and J usage is TRBJ2-1, with no clear D. V shed 6 bases and J shed 10 bases, with 10 bases lying between them. Germline lookup yields CDR1 MDHEN and CDR2 SYDVKM. The CDR3 is made up of 11 amino acids. The CDR3 here is CASSRIGEQFF. In DNA, the CDR3 is TGTGCCAGCAGCAGGATTGGAGAGCAGTTCTTC.

In its sample, this clonotype was seen once. An end of the junction differs from the germline gene, which may be a read error. The chain uses TRBV4-2 and TRBJ2-1; tentative D call: TRBD2 (6 bases). The CDR3 length is 16 residues. The germline CDR1 and CDR2 sequences are LGHNA and YNFKEQ. The CDR3 region has the DNA TGTGTCATCAGCCCCCGCCTCAGCGGGCTATACAATGAGCAGTTATTC. Translation gives CVISPRLSGLYNEQLF.

This clonotype was detected a few times. A much larger clone differs by one base, so this may be a read error. The chain recombines TRBV29-1 with TRBJ2-1, with D possibly matching TRBD2 (5 bases). Per germline, CDR1 SQVTM and CDR2 ANQGSEA. The V end lost 5 bases, the J end lost 4 bases, and 12 bases lay between the germline ends. This CDR3 comprises 13 residues. CDR3 DNA: TGCAGCGTTCCTAGCAGGATGTACAATGAGCAGTTCTTC. It is translated as CSVPSRMYNEQFF.

To note about this clonotype: The junction and the germline gene differ at one end; a read error may be behind it. The rearrangement uses TRBV29-1 and TRBJ1-4, with 7 positions matching TRBD1. Per germline, CDR1 SQVTM and CDR2 ANQGSEA. There are 13 residues in the CDR3. The CDR3 DNA sequence: TGCAGCGTCCAGGGGGGGGGCGGTGAAAAACTGCTTTTT. Translated: CSVQGGGGEKLLF.

The chain is built from TRBV4-1 and TRBJ2-2; the D gene is possibly TRBD1 (6 bases). The V gene's germline CDR1 is MGHRA and CDR2 YSYEKL. The CDR3 extends over 15 amino acids. The CDR3 DNA is TGCACCATCAGCCGTACGAGGGGGAGTATCGGGGAGCTGTTTTTT. Residues: CTISRTRGSIGELFF.

This clonotype appeared many times. The V gene is TRBV6-6, the J gene TRBJ1-2; D is unclear. Trimming left V 5 bases short and J 3 bases short, with 22 bases between. The CDR3 loop spans 17 amino acids. CDR1 and CDR2 from the germline V gene are MNHNY and SVGAGI (reference sequence). The CDR3 DNA reads as TGTGCCAGCAGTACCGATGCGGCGCAGACCGTGTACTATGGCTACACCTTC. The encoded protein is CASSTDAAQTVYYGYTF.

About this clonotype itself: At one of its ends the junction is not consistent with the germline gene, which may arise from a read error. The CDR3 DNA reads as TGCAGCCTCGTACTGACAGGGTCCTACGAGCAGTATTTC. Translation gives CSLVLTGSYEQYF. The rearrangement joins TRBV29-1 to TRBJ2-7, with 7 positions matching TRBD1. CDR1 and CDR2 (germline): SQVTM, ANQGSEA. CDR3 length equals 13 residues.

Concerning this clonotype: Because it lacks the conserved phenylalanine or tryptophan at the end, this CDR3 is likely a read error. The genes are TRBV6-2 or TRBV6-3 and TRBJ2-7; no clear D. Germline V CDR1 and CDR2: MNHEY, SVGEGT. The ends were cut back, 0 bases at V and 7 bases at J, with 13 bases in the middle. CDR3 length: 14 amino acids. CDR3 nucleotides: TGTGCCAGCAGTTACTCAGGACCTTCCGAAGAGCAGTACTCC. This translates into CASSYSGPSEEQYS.

This sequence joins TRBV11-2 and TRBJ2-7; TRBD1 might be the D (7 bases). The germline V and J ends were trimmed by 6 bases and 4 bases, with 25 bases remaining between them. Germline V gene data show CDR1 as SGHAT and CDR2 as FQNNGV. The CDR3 length is 17 residues. CDR3 sequence: CASSVTGGGSWIYEQYF. In DNA form, the CDR3 reads TGTGCCAGCAGTGTCACAGGAGGGGGCTCTTGGATATACGAGCAGTACTTC.

As regards this clonotype: Relative to the germline gene, one junction end is altered; a read error may explain this. The chain recombines TRBV11-1 with TRBJ2-7; D gene unclear. The CDR3 extends over 14 amino acids. Germline-derived CDR1 and CDR2 are SGHAT and FQDESV (reference sequence). CDR3 in DNA: TGTGCCAACAGCTTGGCGATGGCCTCCTACGAGCAGTACTTC. It encodes CANSLAMASYEQYF. Complete variable domain (other parts from reference TRBV11-1 and TRBJ2-7): EAEVAQSPRYKITEKSQAVAFWCDPISGHATLYWYRQILGQGPELLVQFQDESVVDDSQLPKDRFSAERLKGVDSTLKIQPAELGDSAMYLCANSLAMASYEQYFGPGTRLTVT.